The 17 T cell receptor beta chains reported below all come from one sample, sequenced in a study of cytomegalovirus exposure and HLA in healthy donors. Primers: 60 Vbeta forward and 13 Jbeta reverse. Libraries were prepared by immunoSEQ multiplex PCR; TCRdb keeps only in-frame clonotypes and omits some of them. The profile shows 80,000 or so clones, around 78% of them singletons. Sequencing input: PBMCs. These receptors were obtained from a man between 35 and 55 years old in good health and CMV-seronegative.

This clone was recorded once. The CDR3 spells CASSADRGADTEAFF. The CDR3 nucleotides read TGTGCCAGCAGTGCGGACAGGGGGGCGGACACTGAAGCTTTCTTT. The genes are TRBV6-1 and TRBJ1-1, with 10 bases that match TRBD1. This CDR3 contains 15 residues. Germline V gives CDR1 MNHNS, CDR2 SASEGT. V was pared by 4 bases and J by 3 bases, with 5 bases of the junction left unmatched.

Written as DNA, the CDR3 is TGCGCCAGCAGCTGGGGGGTTGAGCAGTTCTTC. Its protein product is CASSWGVEQFF. The chain joins TRBV5-1 to TRBJ2-1, with D maybe TRBD2 (6 bases). V dropped 3 bases and J dropped 9 bases, with 7 bases sitting between them. The CDR3 runs to 11 residues. Germline CDR1 reads SGHRS; CDR2 reads YFSETQ.

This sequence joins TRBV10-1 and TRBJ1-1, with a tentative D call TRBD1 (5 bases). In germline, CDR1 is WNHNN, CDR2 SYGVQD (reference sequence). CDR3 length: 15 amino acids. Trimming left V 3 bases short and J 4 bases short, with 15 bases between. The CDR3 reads CASSEKGRGGTEAFF. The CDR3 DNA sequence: TGCGCCAGCAGTGAAAAGGGGCGGGGGGGCACTGAAGCTTTCTTT.

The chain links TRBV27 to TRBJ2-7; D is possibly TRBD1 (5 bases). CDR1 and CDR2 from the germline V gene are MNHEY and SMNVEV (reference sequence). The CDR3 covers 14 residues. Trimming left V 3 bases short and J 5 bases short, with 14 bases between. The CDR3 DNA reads TGTGCCAGCAGTTTTTCAAGGGGCGCGCACGAGCAGTACTTC. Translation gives CASSFSRGAHEQYF.

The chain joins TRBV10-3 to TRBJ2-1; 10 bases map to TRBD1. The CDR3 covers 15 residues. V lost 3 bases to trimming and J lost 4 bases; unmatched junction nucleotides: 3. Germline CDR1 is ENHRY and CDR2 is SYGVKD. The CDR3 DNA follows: TGTGCCATCAGTGAAGGACAGGGGGGATACAATGAGCAGTTCTTC. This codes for CAISEGQGGYNEQFF.

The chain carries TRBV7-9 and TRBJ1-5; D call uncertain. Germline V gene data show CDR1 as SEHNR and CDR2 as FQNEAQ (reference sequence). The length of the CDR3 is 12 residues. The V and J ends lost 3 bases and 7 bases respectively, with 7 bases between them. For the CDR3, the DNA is TGTGCCAGCAGCTTGGGAGGGCAGCCCCAGCATTTT. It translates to CASSLGGQPQHF.

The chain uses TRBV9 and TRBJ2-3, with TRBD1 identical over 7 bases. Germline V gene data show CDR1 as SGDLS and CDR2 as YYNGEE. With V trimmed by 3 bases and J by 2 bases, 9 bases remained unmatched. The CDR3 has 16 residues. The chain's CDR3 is CASSALSGQHTDTQYF. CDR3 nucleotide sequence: TGTGCCAGCAGCGCGCTATCGGGACAGCACACAGATACGCAGTATTTT.

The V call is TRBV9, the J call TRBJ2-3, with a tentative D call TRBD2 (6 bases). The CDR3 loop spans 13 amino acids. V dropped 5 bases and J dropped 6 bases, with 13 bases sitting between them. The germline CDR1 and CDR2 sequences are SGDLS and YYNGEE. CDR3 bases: TGTGCCAGCAGTCCCACGGGAGCGGATACGCAGTATTTT. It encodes CASSPTGADTQYF.

The chain's CDR3 is CAWSVRGGQPQHF. The CDR3 DNA sequence: TGTGCCTGGAGTGTCCGAGGGGGTCAGCCCCAGCATTTT. The chain carries TRBV30 and TRBJ1-5; TRBD1 is a possible D gene (6 bases). Germline V gene data show CDR1 as GTSNPN and CDR2 as SVGIG (reference sequence). The CDR3 contains 13 residues. V lost 0 bases to trimming and J lost 6 bases, with 9 bases between them.

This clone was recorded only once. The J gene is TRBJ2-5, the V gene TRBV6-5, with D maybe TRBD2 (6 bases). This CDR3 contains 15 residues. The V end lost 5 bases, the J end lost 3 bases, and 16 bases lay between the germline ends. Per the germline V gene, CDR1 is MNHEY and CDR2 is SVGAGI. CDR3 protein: CASSALRDSEETQYF. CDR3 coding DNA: TGTGCCAGCAGTGCCCTCCGGGACTCGGAAGAGACCCAGTACTTC.

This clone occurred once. As DNA, the CDR3 is TGTGCCAGCAGCTTAGTCCTAGTTGGTGAGCAGTTCTTC. This codes for CASSLVLVGEQFF. V gene TRBV7-6 combines with J gene TRBJ2-1, with D unclear. Germline V gene lookup returns CDR1 SGHVS and CDR2 FNYEAQ. Deletions cut 1 base from V and 9 bases from J, with 10 bases between. This CDR3 comprises 13 residues.

The CDR3 sequence: CSILQGGNTIYF. CDR3 nucleotides: TGCAGCATCCTACAGGGGGGAAACACCATATATTTT. The V and J genes are TRBV29-1 and TRBJ1-3, with TRBD1 matching over 7 bases. Germline CDR1 reads SQVTM; CDR2 reads ANQGSEA. The CDR3 loop spans 12 amino acids. J lost 4 bases, V lost 8 bases, and 5 bases had no gene match.

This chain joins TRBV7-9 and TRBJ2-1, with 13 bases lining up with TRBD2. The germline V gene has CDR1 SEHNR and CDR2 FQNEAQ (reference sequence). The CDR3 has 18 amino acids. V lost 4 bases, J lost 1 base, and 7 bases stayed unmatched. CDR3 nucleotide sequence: TGTGCCAGCAGCTCGGGACTAGCGGGATTCCTGTCCTACAATGAGCAGTTCTTC. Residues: CASSSGLAGFLSYNEQFF.

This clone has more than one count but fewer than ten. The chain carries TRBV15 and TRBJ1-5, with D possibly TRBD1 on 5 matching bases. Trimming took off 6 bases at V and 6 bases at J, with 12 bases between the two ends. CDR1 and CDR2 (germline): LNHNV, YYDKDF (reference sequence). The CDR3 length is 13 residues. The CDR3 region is CATREGGGQPQHF. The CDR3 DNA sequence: TGTGCCACCAGAGAGGGCGGGGGTCAGCCCCAGCATTTT. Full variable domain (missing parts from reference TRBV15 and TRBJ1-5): DAMVIQNPRYQVTQFGKPVTLSCSQTLNHNVMYWYQQKSSQAPKLLFHYYDKDFNNEADTPDNFQSRRPNTSFCFLDIRSPGLGDTAMYLCATREGGGQPQHFGDGTRLSIL.

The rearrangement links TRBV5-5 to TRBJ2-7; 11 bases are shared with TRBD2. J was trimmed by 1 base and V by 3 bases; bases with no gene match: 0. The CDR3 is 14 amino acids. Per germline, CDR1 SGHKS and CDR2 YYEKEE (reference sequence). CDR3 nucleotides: TGTGCCAGCAGCTGGACTAGCGGGTCCTACGAGCAGTACTTC. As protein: CASSWTSGSYEQYF. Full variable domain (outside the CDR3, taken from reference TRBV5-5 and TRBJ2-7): DAGVTQSPTHLIKTRGQQVTLRCSPISGHKSVSWYQQVLGQGPQFIFQYYEKEERGRGNFPDRFSARQFPNYSSELNVNALLLGDSALYLCASSWTSGSYEQYFGPGTRLTVT.

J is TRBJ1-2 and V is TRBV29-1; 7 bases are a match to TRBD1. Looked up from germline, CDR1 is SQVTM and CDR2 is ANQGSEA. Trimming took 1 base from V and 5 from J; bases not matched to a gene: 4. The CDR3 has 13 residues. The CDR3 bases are TGCAGCGTTGAAGGGACAGGAGAGTATGGCTACACCTTC. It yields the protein CSVEGTGEYGYTF.

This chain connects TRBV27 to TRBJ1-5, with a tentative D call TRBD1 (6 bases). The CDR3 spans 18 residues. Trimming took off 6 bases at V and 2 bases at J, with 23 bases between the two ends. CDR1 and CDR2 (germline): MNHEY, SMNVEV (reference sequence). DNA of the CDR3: TGTGCCAGCAGCCTACGCCAACAGGGCTTTGGGGGCAATCAGCCCCAGCATTTT. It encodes CASSLRQQGFGGNQPQHF.